The 27 T cell receptor beta chains listed next were all sequenced from one sample in a study of T cells in Graves' hyperthyroidism and ophthalmopathy (dated by TCRdb to 2018 to 2020). Library method: multiplex PCR. Sequenced on an Illumina HiSeq 2000. The TCR beta CDR3 regions were amplified from the RNA transcripts. The first round of RT-PCR for the TCR CDR3 was performed with the HTBI primer set and the Qiagen OneStep RT-PCR kit. The raw public data were reprocessed by TCRdb itself: fastp quality trimming at Q25, MiXCR clonotype calling, in-frame beta chains only. CDR3 protein duplicates are merged, each entry listing the most common genes and DNA. For this sample the table gives fewer than 500,000 distinct CDR3 sequences, of which 13% were detected only once. Clones ranked in the top ten supply 20% to 25% of the sample. The sequenced sample was blood. These receptors were collected from a man aged 25-45 years with Graves' hyperthyroidism that later progressed to Graves' ophthalmopathy.

This clonotype was observed at least ten times. V is TRBV30 and J is TRBJ1-1, with TRBD1 matching 7 bases. This CDR3 contains 16 residues. The germline V gene encodes CDR1 GTSNPN and CDR2 SVGIG (reference sequence). V was clipped by 3 bases and J by 1 base; unmatched bases: 11. CDR3 sequence reads: CAWSSTGRLANTEAFF. DNA for the CDR3: TGTGCCTGGAGCTCGACAGGGCGATTGGCGAACACTGAAGCTTTCTTT. Supplemented by reference TRBV30 and TRBJ1-1, the full variable domain reads SQTIHQWPATLVQPVGSPLSLECTVEGTSNPNLYWYRQAAGRGLQLLFYSVGIGQISSEVPQNLSASRPQDRQFILSSKKLLLSDSGFYLCAWSSTGRLANTEAFFGQGTRLTVV.

V gene TRBV5-1 combines with J gene TRBJ2-7, with TRBD2 matching 8 bases. CDR1 is SGHRS, CDR2 YFSETQ, per germline. This CDR3 region has 16 residues. The V gene end was trimmed by 4 bases and the J gene end by 2 bases; junction bases not matched to a gene: 11. The CDR3 nucleotides read TGCGCCAGCAGCCTAAGGGTTAGCGGGGTCACCTACGAGCAGTACTTC. Its translation: CASSLRVSGVTYEQYF.

This clonotype has a single count. An end of the junction differs from the germline gene, which may be a read error. The rearrangement uses TRBV7-9 and TRBJ2-4; TRBD1 aligns across 8 bases. CDR3 size: 15 residues. Germline V gene lookup returns CDR1 SEHNR and CDR2 FQNEAQ (reference sequence). The CDR3 sequence is CASSFSPGGKNIQCF. CDR3 DNA sequence: TGTGCCAGCAGCTTCAGTCCAGGGGGCAAAAACATTCAGTGCTTC. Full variable domain (rest looked up from reference TRBV7-9 and TRBJ2-4): DTGVSQNPRHKITKRGQNVTFRCDPISEHNRLYWYRQTLGQGPEFLTYFQNEAQLEKSRLLSDRFSAERPKGSFSTLEIQRTEQGDSAMYLCASSFSPGGKNIQCFGAGTRLSVL.

This clonotype appeared many times. V and J are TRBV7-9 and TRBJ1-5, with D possibly matching TRBD1 (5 bases). The V end lost 4 bases, the J end lost 1 base, and 14 bases lay between the germline ends. CDR1 and CDR2 from the germline V gene are SEHNR and FQNEAQ (reference sequence). CDR3 length: 16 residues. The CDR3 bases are TGTGCCAGCAGCTACGGGACGGAGGGGAGCAATCAGCCCCAGCATTTT. Translation: CASSYGTEGSNQPQHF.

This rearrangement joins TRBV5-1 to TRBJ1-2; TRBD1 matches at 7 bases. V was clipped by 5 bases and J by 1 base; unmatched bases: 5. Germline assignment: CDR1 SGHRS and CDR2 YFSETQ. This CDR3 is built from 14 residues. The CDR3 reads CASSSGQNNYGYTF. The CDR3 nucleotides read TGCGCCAGCAGTTCGGGACAGAATAACTATGGCTACACCTTC.

This clonotype occurred many times. The V call is TRBV28, the J call TRBJ1-5; D uncertain. Germline V gene lookup returns CDR1 MDHEN and CDR2 SYDVKM. V lost 4 bases and J lost 4, with 17 bases in between. CDR3 length: 16 residues. In DNA form, the CDR3 reads TGTGCCAGCAGTTCATCGGATGGTACAAAAAATCAGCCCCAGCATTTT. Its protein is CASSSSDGTKNQPQHF.

This clonotype was detected a few times. A much larger clone differs from this one at a single base, so this may be a read error. The chain recombines TRBV7-9 with TRBJ2-1, with D tentatively TRBD2 (7 bases). This CDR3 spans 15 amino acids. In germline, CDR1 is SEHNR, CDR2 FQNEAQ (reference sequence). Trimming took 1 base from V and 8 from J, leaving 15 bases between them. DNA for the CDR3: TGTGCCAGCAGCTTAGTGGGGGGGCGTGAAGATGAGCAGTTCTTC. As protein: CASSLVGGREDEQFF.

This chain connects TRBV29-1 to TRBJ2-7; 8 bases fit TRBD1. CDR3 length: 15 residues. CDR1 and CDR2 from the germline V gene are SQVTM and ANQGSEA. The ends lost 1 base at V and 0 bases at J; junction bases unmatched: 5. The DNA for the CDR3 is TGCAGCGTTGAAGGGGGACAGGCCTACTCCTACGAGCAGTACTTC. Translation gives CSVEGGQAYSYEQYF.

This clonotype has ten or more counts. The CDR3 DNA follows: TGTGCCAGCAGTTTCGGCAGACTCTACGAGCAGTACTTC. Translated: CASSFGRLYEQYF. The chain is built from TRBV12-3 or TRBV12-4 and TRBJ2-7; D is ambiguous. This CDR3 comprises 13 residues. The V end lost 3 bases, the J end lost 3 bases, and 9 bases lay between the germline ends.

The V and J genes are TRBV9 and TRBJ1-4; D is unclear. The CDR3 is made up of 13 amino acids. V was trimmed by 4 bases and J by 4 bases, leaving 8 bases between them. Germline V gene lookup returns CDR1 SGDLS and CDR2 YYNGEE. The DNA for the CDR3 is TGTGCCAGCAGCACGGTCAGTAATGAAAAACTGTTTTTT. Amino acid sequence: CASSTVSNEKLFF.

In its sample, this clonotype was seen many times. This chain uses TRBV20-1 with TRBJ1-4, with 10 bases aligning to TRBD1. Germline CDR1 is DFQATT and CDR2 is SNEGSKA (reference sequence). V was pared by 0 bases and J by 6 bases, with 4 bases of the junction left unmatched. The CDR3 is 15 amino acids. The CDR3 spells CSARDPGTGDEKLFF. The CDR3 nucleotides are TGCAGTGCTAGAGATCCGGGGACAGGGGATGAAAAACTGTTTTTT.

This clonotype appeared many times. The chain couples TRBV6-1 to TRBJ1-2; no reliable D call. V gave up 4 bases and J gave up 8 bases, with 11 bases separating them. This CDR3 comprises 12 residues. Looked up from germline, CDR1 is MNHNS and CDR2 is SASEGT. CDR3 coding DNA: TGTGCCAGCAGTGTCGGATCTGCGGGCTACACCTTC. This encodes CASSVGSAGYTF.

This clonotype was seen more than once but under ten times. The V and J genes are TRBV9 and TRBJ1-4, with D possibly matching TRBD1 (5 bases). Germline CDR1 SGDLS, CDR2 YYNGEE. The CDR3 loop spans 17 amino acids. V was clipped by 0 bases and J by 3 bases, with 15 bases between them. CDR3 loop: CASSVDPLQGANEKLFF. DNA for the CDR3: TGTGCCAGCAGCGTAGATCCTCTCCAGGGAGCTAATGAAAAACTGTTTTTT.

At least ten counts were recorded for this clonotype. The rearrangement joins TRBV20-1 to TRBJ2-3, with unresolved D. CDR1 is DFQATT and CDR2 is SNEGSKA in the germline V gene (reference sequence). Trimming left V 6 bases short and J 5 bases short, with 6 bases between. There are 10 residues in the CDR3. In DNA, the CDR3 is TGCAGTGCCCTGCGAGATACGCAGTATTTT. Protein sequence: CSALRDTQYF.

The chain employs TRBV7-8 and TRBJ1-2, with D possibly TRBD1 on 5 matching bases. The CDR3 is 15 amino acids. Germline CDR1 reads SGHVS; CDR2 reads FQNEAQ. The V gene lost 7 bases and the J gene lost 9 bases, with 24 bases spanning the gap. This chain's CDR3 is CASTPGKRDLLRYTF. The CDR3 bases are TGTGCCAGCACCCCGGGGAAAAGGGACCTCTTACGCTACACCTTC.

This clonotype showed up many times. V gene TRBV30 combines with J gene TRBJ1-1; maybe TRBD1 (5 bases). CDR3 length equals 13 residues. With 3 bases removed from V and 0 bases from J, the gap between germline ends came to 8 bases. The V gene's germline CDR1 is GTSNPN and CDR2 SVGIG (reference sequence). CDR3 amino acids: CAWRPGLNTEAFF. The CDR3 DNA reads as TGTGCCTGGAGACCAGGGTTGAACACTGAAGCTTTCTTT.

This clonotype has at least ten counts. The CDR3, as DNA: TGTGCCAGCAGCTCCGGATCCGGGACTTGGTACGAGCAGTACTTC. Protein: CASSSGSGTWYEQYF. V is TRBV11-2 and J is TRBJ2-7, with D possibly matching TRBD2 (6 bases). The CDR3 is made up of 15 amino acids. Trimming stripped 4 bases from V and 4 bases from J, with 17 bases between. Germline assignment: CDR1 SGHAT and CDR2 FQNNGV.

This chain connects TRBV19 to TRBJ1-1, with TRBD1 identical over 7 bases. With V trimmed by 4 bases and J by 2 bases, 4 bases remained unmatched. The CDR3 totals 14 residues. From germline, CDR1 is LNHDA and CDR2 SQIVND (reference sequence). The CDR3 nucleotides read TGTGCCAGTAGTAATGGACAGGACAACACTGAAGCTTTCTTT. Protein sequence: CASSNGQDNTEAFF.

With regard to this clonotype: This may arise from a read error, as a much more abundant clone is one base away. This rearrangement joins TRBV30 to TRBJ1-2; D call uncertain. The CDR3 has 13 amino acids. Germline V gives CDR1 GTSNPN, CDR2 SVGIG (reference sequence). The CDR3, as DNA: TGTGCCTGGAGTGTAACACCTAACTATGACTACACCTTC. It translates to CAWSVTPNYDYTF.

This clonotype occurred many times. V and J are TRBV9 and TRBJ2-3; possibly TRBD2 for D (6 bases). The CDR3 has 15 residues. Trimming removed 0 bases at V and 2 bases at J, with 10 bases between. The germline V gene encodes CDR1 SGDLS and CDR2 YYNGEE. CDR3 DNA: TGTGCCAGCAGCGTAGTGGGGGAGGTCACAGATACGCAGTATTTT. It specifies CASSVVGEVTDTQYF.

This clonotype was seen ten or more times. This chain connects TRBV12-5 to TRBJ2-2; D not resolved. Germline assignment: CDR1 LGHNT and CDR2 FRNRAP. This CDR3 region has 19 residues. Trimming took off 0 bases at V and 3 bases at J, with 20 bases between the two ends. CDR3 nucleotides: TGTGCTAGTGGTTTGGTAAAGTTTCTGCGGTCGTGGGACACCGGGGAGCTGTTTTTT. Its protein product is CASGLVKFLRSWDTGELFF.

The J gene is TRBJ2-1, the V gene TRBV30; unclear D gene. V dropped 0 bases and J dropped 7 bases, with 13 bases sitting between them. CDR3 size: 14 residues. Germline V gene data show CDR1 as GTSNPN and CDR2 as SVGIG (reference sequence). CDR3 in DNA: TGTGCCTGGAGTGTACAAGGACGGCGAAATGAGCAGTTCTTC. Its protein product is CAWSVQGRRNEQFF. Full variable domain (missing parts from reference TRBV30 and TRBJ2-1): SQTIHQWPATLVQPVGSPLSLECTVEGTSNPNLYWYRQAAGRGLQLLFYSVGIGQISSEVPQNLSASRPQDRQFILSSKKLLLSDSGFYLCAWSVQGRRNEQFFGPGTRLTVL.

The chain joins TRBV5-5 to TRBJ1-4; possible D gene TRBD1, 5 bases. Deletions cut 2 bases from V and 5 bases from J, with 10 bases between. From germline, CDR1 is SGHKS and CDR2 YYEKEE (reference sequence). The length of the CDR3 is 14 residues. This CDR3 is CASSLLQANEKLFF. CDR3 sequence (DNA): TGTGCCAGCAGCTTATTACAGGCAAATGAAAAACTGTTTTTT.

The chain combines TRBV19 with TRBJ2-4; D uncertain. This CDR3 is 11 amino acids long. CDR1 is LNHDA, CDR2 SQIVND, per germline (reference sequence). V gave up 6 bases and J gave up 9 bases, with 9 bases separating them. CDR3 sequence (DNA): TGTGCCAGTAGCCTTTCGACCATTCAGTACTTC. Its translation: CASSLSTIQYF.

This clonotype was observed at least ten times. The J gene is TRBJ2-3, the V gene TRBV12-3 or TRBV12-4, with D perhaps assigned TRBD1 or TRBD2 (6 bases each). V lost 4 bases, J lost 9 bases, and 20 bases lay in between. The CDR3 loop spans 15 amino acids. The DNA for the CDR3 is TGTGCCAGCAGTTCTACCGGGACTGGGGGCGTGACGCAGTATTTT. Translated: CASSSTGTGGVTQYF.

Turning to this clonotype: Germline is not matched at one junction end, which may reflect a read error. This chain joins TRBV20-1 and TRBJ2-1; the match to TRBD1 covers 9 bases. Germline values: CDR1 DFQATT, CDR2 SNEGSKA (reference sequence). This CDR3 is built from 14 residues. The CDR3 coding sequence is TGCAGTGCCAGAGGGACAGGGCCATACAATGAGCAGTTCTTC. Translating gives CSARGTGPYNEQFF.

This clonotype was counted only a few times. A much larger clone differs from this one at a single base, so this may be a read error. The V call is TRBV18, the J call TRBJ1-5, with D perhaps matching TRBD1 (5 bases). The CDR3 length is 13 residues. Germline V gene lookup returns CDR1 KGHSH and CDR2 LQKENI. For the CDR3, the DNA is TGTGCCAGCTCACGGGGGGTCCATCAGCCCCGGCATTTT. This translates into CASSRGVHQPRHF.